The 16 T cell receptor beta chains below come from one sample, sequenced in a study of T cells expressing NK-cell markers. After re-calling the 5' RACE reads, TCRdb lists one entry per CDR3 protein, DNA absent. The sample features around 260,000 distinct CDR3 sequences, with around 4% in its top ten. Sequencing used blood T cells: a sorted CD56 or NKG2C T cell subset, CD4+ or CD8+ T cells, or bulk PBMC T cells (not recorded which). These receptors were collected from a woman between 18 and 75 years old in good health.

This chain connects TRBV12-3 or TRBV12-4 to TRBJ2-2; TCRdb's assignment of TRBD2 cannot be checked, as there is no DNA. There are 16 residues in the CDR3. CDR3 in amino acids: CASWGPFRRGTGELFF.

The chain joins TRBV4-3 to TRBJ1-2; without DNA, the TCRdb call of TRBD1 cannot be checked. The CDR3 runs 15 residues. Germline V gene sequence: CDR1 LGHNA, CDR2 YSLEER. The CDR3 here is CASSQEIRRGHGYTF.

The chain joins TRBV6-2 or TRBV6-3 to TRBJ1-5. The V gene's germline CDR1 is MNHEY and CDR2 SVGEGT. The CDR3 length is 14 residues. The CDR3 loop reads CASSLGWAGQPQHF.

The chain recombines TRBV27 with TRBJ2-1; TCRdb selects TRBD2, and the lack of DNA leaves this call unchecked. The CDR3 covers 16 residues. Per germline, CDR1 MNHEY and CDR2 SMNVEV (reference sequence). This CDR3 reads CASSSLSRGTYNEQFF.

The CDR3 loop is CASTLSGGTDTQYF. The chain employs TRBV4-1 and TRBJ2-3; TCRdb gives TRBD2 as the D gene, but with no DNA this cannot be confirmed. This CDR3 contains 14 residues. Looked up from germline, CDR1 is MGHRA and CDR2 is YSYEKL.

The chain carries TRBV7-3 and TRBJ2-3; as DNA is missing, the TRBD1 call by TCRdb cannot be tested. The germline CDR1 and CDR2 sequences are SGHTA and FQGTGA. The CDR3 length is 15 residues. The CDR3 is CASSLLLGGTDTQYF.

The chain has TRBV29-1 and TRBJ2-7; TCRdb names TRBD2, which stays unverified in the absence of DNA. CDR3 size: 14 residues. Per germline, CDR1 SQVTM and CDR2 ANQGSEA. The CDR3 loop is CSVASRAGLREQYF.

The genes are TRBV5-1 and TRBJ1-5. This CDR3 region has 15 residues. CDR1 is SGHRS and CDR2 is YFSETQ in the germline V gene. CDR3 in amino acids: CASSLEGNSNQPQHF.

J is TRBJ2-3 and V is TRBV10-3; without DNA, the TCRdb call of TRBD2 cannot be checked. The CDR3 spans 16 residues. Germline V CDR1 and CDR2: ENHRY, SYGVKD. The CDR3 sequence is CAISERLAGRIDTQYF.

The chain combines TRBV20-1 with TRBJ2-5; TCRdb indicates TRBD1, and absent DNA this call remains unverified. Germline values: CDR1 DFQATT, CDR2 SNEGSKA (reference sequence). The CDR3 sequence is 12 residues long. CDR3 sequence reads: CSAWDLGETQYF.

This chain connects TRBV6-6 to TRBJ1-5. CDR1 and CDR2 from the germline V gene are MNHNY and SVGAGI (reference sequence). This CDR3 region has 12 residues. The CDR3 loop is CASTQVYQPQHF.

J is TRBJ2-2 and V is TRBV19; TCRdb's D call, TRBD2, is unchecked because there is no DNA. The germline CDR1 and CDR2 sequences are LNHDA and SQIVND (reference sequence). The CDR3 loop spans 15 amino acids. CDR3 sequence reads: CASSLKRGHTGELFF. The variable domain in full, completed from reference TRBV19 and TRBJ2-2, reads DGGITQSPKYLFRKEGQNVTLSCEQNLNHDAMYWYRQDPGQGLRLIYYSQIVNDFQKGDIAEGYSVSREKKESFPLTVTSAQKNPTAFYLCASSLKRGHTGELFFGEGSRLTVL.

The chain employs TRBV2 and TRBJ1-6. Germline loops: CDR1 SNHLY, CDR2 FYNNEI. The CDR3 is made up of 14 amino acids. CDR3 loop: CASSEEGGGSPLHF.

The rearrangement joins TRBV6-1 to TRBJ1-1; the D gene TCRdb calls, TRBD1, cannot be checked with no DNA. CDR3 length: 14 amino acids. The germline V gene encodes CDR1 MNHNS and CDR2 SASEGT. The CDR3 sequence is CASRPHGVSTEAFF.

This chain uses TRBV20-1 with TRBJ1-1; TCRdb's assignment of TRBD1 cannot be checked, as there is no DNA. Germline assignment: CDR1 DFQATT and CDR2 SNEGSKA (reference sequence). The CDR3 extends over 15 amino acids. The CDR3 loop reads CSAEGQGRADTEAFF.

This chain joins TRBV7-2 and TRBJ2-3; TCRdb proposes TRBD2, but this gene call is untestable without DNA. The CDR3 runs 15 residues. CDR1 is SGHTA, CDR2 FQGNSA, per germline. The chain's CDR3 is CASSNKDYPSHTQYF.